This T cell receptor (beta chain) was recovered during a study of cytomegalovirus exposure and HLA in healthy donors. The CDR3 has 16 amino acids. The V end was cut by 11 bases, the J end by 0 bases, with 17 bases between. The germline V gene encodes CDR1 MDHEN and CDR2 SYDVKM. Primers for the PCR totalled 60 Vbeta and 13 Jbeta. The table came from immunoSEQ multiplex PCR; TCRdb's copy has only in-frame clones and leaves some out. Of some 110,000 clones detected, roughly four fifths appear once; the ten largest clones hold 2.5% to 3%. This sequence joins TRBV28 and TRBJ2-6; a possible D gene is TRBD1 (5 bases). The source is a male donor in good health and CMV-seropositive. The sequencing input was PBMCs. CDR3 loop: CASDRTRDSGANVLTF. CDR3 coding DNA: TGTGCCTCCGACCGGACCAGGGACTCTGGGGCCAACGTCCTGACTTTC.